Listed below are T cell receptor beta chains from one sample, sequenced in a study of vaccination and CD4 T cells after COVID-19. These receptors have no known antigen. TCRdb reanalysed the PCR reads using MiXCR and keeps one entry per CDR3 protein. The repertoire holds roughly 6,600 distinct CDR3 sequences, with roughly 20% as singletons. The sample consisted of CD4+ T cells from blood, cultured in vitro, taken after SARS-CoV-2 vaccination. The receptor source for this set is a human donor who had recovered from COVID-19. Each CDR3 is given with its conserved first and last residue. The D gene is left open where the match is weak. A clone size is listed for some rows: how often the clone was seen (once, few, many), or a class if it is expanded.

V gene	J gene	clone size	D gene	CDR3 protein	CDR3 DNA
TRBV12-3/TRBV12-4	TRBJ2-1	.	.	CASPSQGGSSYNEQFF	TGTGCCAGCCCGAGCCAGGGGGGTAGCTCCTACAATGAGCAGTTCTTC
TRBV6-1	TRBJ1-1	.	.	CASSDRLDPGDTEAFF	TGTGCCAGCAGTGACCGACTGGACCCCGGGGACACTGAAGCTTTCTTT
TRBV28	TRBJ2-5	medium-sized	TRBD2	CASSLAGPQETQYF	TGTGCCAGTTCGCTAGCGGGCCCCCAAGAGACCCAGTACTTC
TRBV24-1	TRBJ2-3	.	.	CATSVGSPQTDTQYF	TGTGCCACCAGTGTCGGGTCCCCTCAAACAGATACGCAGTATTTT
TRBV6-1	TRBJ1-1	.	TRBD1	CASSEALRGTGNTEAFF	TGTGCCAGCAGTGAAGCGCTTCGGGGGACAGGGAACACTGAAGCTTTCTTT
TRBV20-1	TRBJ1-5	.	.	CSVHSTDTQHF	TGCAGTGTCCATTCCACAGATACGCAGCATTTT
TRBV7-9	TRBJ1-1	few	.	CASSPIRQNTEAFF	TGTGCCAGCAGCCCAATTAGACAGAACACTGAAGCTTTCTTT
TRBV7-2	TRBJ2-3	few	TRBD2	CASGGGRSTDTQYF	TGTGCCAGCGGCGGGGGGCGAAGCACAGATACGCAGTATTTT
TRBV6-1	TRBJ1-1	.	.	CASSEQGSYTEAFF	TGTGCCAGCAGTGAACAGGGGTCCTACACTGAAGCTTTCTTT
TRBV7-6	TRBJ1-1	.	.	CASSLAQNTEAFF	TGTGCCAGCAGCTTAGCGCAGAACACTGAAGCTTTCTTT
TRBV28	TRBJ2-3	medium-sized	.	CASSLWGDKADTQYF	TGTGCCAGCAGTTTATGGGGGGATAAAGCAGATACGCAGTATTTT
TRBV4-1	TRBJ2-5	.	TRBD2	CASSQDLAGGLQTQYF	TGCGCCAGCAGCCAAGATCTGGCGGGGGGCCTCCAAACCCAGTACTTC
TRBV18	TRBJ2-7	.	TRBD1	CASSPPGQGAYEQYF	TGTGCCAGCTCACCACCGGGACAGGGGGCCTACGAGCAGTACTTC
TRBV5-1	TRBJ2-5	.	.	CASSYLAGDGVTQYF	TGCGCCAGCAGCTACCTTGCCGGGGACGGGGTGACCCAGTACTTC
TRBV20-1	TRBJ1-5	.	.	CSAQGGQPQHF	TGCAGTGCCCAGGGCGGTCAGCCCCAGCATTTT
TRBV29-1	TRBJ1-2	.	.	CSVDLGTWGYTF	TGCAGCGTTGACCTGGGGACTTGGGGCTACACCTTC
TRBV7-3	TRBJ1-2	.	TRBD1	CASSPGTGDYGYTF	TGTGCCAGCAGCCCTGGGACAGGGGACTATGGCTACACCTTC
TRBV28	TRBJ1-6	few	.	CASSLLDSVYNSPLHF	TGTGCCAGCAGCCTCCTGGACAGCGTTTATAATTCACCCCTCCACTTT
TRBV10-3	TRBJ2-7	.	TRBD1	CATNRQGESYEQYF	TGTGCCACCAACCGACAGGGTGAATCCTACGAGCAGTACTTC
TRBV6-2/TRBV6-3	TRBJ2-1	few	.	CASSYGGTPYNEQFF	TGTGCCAGCAGTTACGGCGGGACTCCGTACAATGAGCAGTTCTTC
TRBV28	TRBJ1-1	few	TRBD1	CASSSPDRARFAAFF	TGTGCCAGCAGTTCCCCGGACAGGGCGCGGTTCGCAGCTTTCTTT
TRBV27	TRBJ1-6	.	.	CASSLYGAAEPPGVLHF	TGTGCCAGCAGTTTATATGGGGCGGCCGAACCCCCCGGGGTCCTCCACTTT
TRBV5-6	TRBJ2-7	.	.	CASSSRGPPYEQYF	TGTGCCAGCAGCTCGCGGGGGCCCCCCTACGAGCAGTACTTC
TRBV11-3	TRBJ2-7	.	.	CASGRGLGGDGAYEQYF	TGTGCCAGCGGGAGGGGCCTAGGGGGGGACGGAGCCTACGAGCAGTACTTC
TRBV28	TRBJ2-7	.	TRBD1	CASRSAGSAYRGEQYF	TGTGCCAGCAGATCCGCCGGGTCTGCCTACAGGGGGGAGCAGTACTTC
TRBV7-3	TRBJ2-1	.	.	CASSLSASPYNEQFF	TGTGCCAGCAGCTTATCCGCCTCTCCCTACAATGAGCAGTTCTTC
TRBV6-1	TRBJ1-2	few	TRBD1	CASSRTGGLGYTF	TGTGCCAGCAGTAGGACAGGGGGCCTTGGCTACACCTTC
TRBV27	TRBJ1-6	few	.	CASSPRTLSGNSPLHF	TGTGCCAGCAGTCCCAGGACCCTCTCGGGAAATTCACCCCTCCACTTT
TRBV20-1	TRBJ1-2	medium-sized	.	CSARPSGEASIGYTF	TGCAGTGCTAGGCCCTCCGGGGAGGCCTCTATTGGCTACACCTTC
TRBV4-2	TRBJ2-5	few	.	CASSQEADPQTQYF	TGTGCCAGCAGCCAAGAAGCAGACCCGCAAACCCAGTACTTC
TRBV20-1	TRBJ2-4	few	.	CSATNRDGDIQYF	TGCAGTGCTACAAACAGGGACGGGGACATTCAGTACTTC
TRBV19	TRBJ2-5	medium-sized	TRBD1	CASSISPGGETQYF	TGTGCCAGTAGTATATCGCCAGGGGGAGAGACCCAGTACTTC
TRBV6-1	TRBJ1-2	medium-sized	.	CAGAPRADEGYTF	TGTGCCGGCGCACCTCGGGCTGACGAAGGCTACACCTTC
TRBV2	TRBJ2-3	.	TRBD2	CASSRLADTQYF	TGTGCCAGCAGTCGACTAGCTGATACGCAGTATTTT
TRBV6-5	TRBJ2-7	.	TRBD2	CASSYSVLLAGGAEQYF	TGTGCCAGCAGTTACTCCGTCCTTCTAGCGGGAGGAGCCGAGCAGTACTTC
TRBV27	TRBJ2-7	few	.	CASSQVLGSTYEQYF	TGTGCCAGCAGTCAAGTCCTAGGGTCGACCTACGAGCAGTACTTC
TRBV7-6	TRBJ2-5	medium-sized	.	CASSLQETQYF	TGTGCCAGCAGCTTGCAAGAGACCCAGTACTTC
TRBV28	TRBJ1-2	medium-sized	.	CASNTKVGRDYGYTF	TGTGCCAGCAATACGAAGGTTGGCAGGGACTATGGCTACACCTTC
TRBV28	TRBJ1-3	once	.	CASSRGGRTGNTIYF	TGTGCCAGCAGTCGTGGGGGGAGAACTGGAAACACCATATATTTT